This TCR beta chain was observed in a study of T cell repertoires in cytomegalovirus infection. Study context: It can be stated that public TCR beta signatures indicated CMV infection as well as a matching HLA type. Study findings and constraints: Ex vivo, HLA-C-restricted CMV-specific TCR beta clonotypes prevailed over the rest of the response. Pooled public TCR beta family frequency picked out CMV carriers with the relevant HLA.

With respect to this clonotype: Its antigen is as yet unknown. A much larger clone lies one base from this, so it may be a read error.

The germline V gene encodes CDR1 LNHDA and CDR2 SQIVND (reference sequence). CDR3 length: 18 residues. TCRdb re-called the reads through MiXCR, storing one row per CDR3 protein. Of 300,000 or so distinct CDR3 sequences listed, about a tenth are singletons. What was sequenced was PBMCs. This clonotype originated in a human donor in good health (CMV status not recorded). Some clones in this sample may be carry-over from other donors' samples. The chain has TRBV19 and TRBJ2-6, with D possibly being TRBD1 or TRBD2 (5 bases each). The CDR3 here is CASSWTGTGLSGANALTF. CDR3 DNA: TGTGCCAGTAGTTGGACCGGGACGGGGCTCTCTGGGGCCAACGCCCTGACTTTC. The variable domain in full, completed from reference TRBV19 and TRBJ2-6, reads DGGITQSPKYLFRKEGQNVTLSCEQNLNHDAMYWYRQDPGQGLRLIYYSQIVNDFQKGDIAEGYSVSREKKESFPLTVTSAQKNPTAFYLCASSWTGTGLSGANALTFGAGSRLTVL.